Here is one TCR beta chain with its context. The target antigen is unknown. J gave up 1 base and V 7 bases, and 4 bases lay outside the gene matches. The V gene's germline CDR1 is SQVTM and CDR2 ANQGSEA. CDR3 size: 13 residues. The study ran its PCR with 60 Vbeta and 13 Jbeta primers. Using immunoSEQ multiplex PCR, the repertoire was profiled, and TCRdb retains in-frame clones only, with some absent. The table has about 98,000 clones, around 70% seen once. Donors in the study were healthy people who gave bone marrow. These data come from a study of cytomegalovirus exposure and HLA in healthy donors. Study results and caveats: Later genetic work tied a missense DCLRE1C variant to beta-chain V and J trimming. Most TCR sequences were rare, but some public TCRs occurred in many donors. The productive fraction for most TCR beta V segments was about 87% or about 30% in an earlier analysis.

The TCR sequence derives from a female donor in good health and CMV-seronegative. Sequencing was performed on PBMCs. The chain has TRBV29-1 and TRBJ2-3; TRBD1 aligns across 8 bases. Here the CDR3 DNA reads TGCAGCGAACCGACAGGGGGCACAGATACGCAGTATTTT. Its protein product is CSEPTGGTDTQYF.